One sample yielded the 10 T cell receptor beta chains listed below, sequenced in a study of blood T cell repertoires in COVID-19. Produced via immunoSEQ multiplex PCR; TCRdb's table is partial and in-frame only. This table has some 70,000 clones, roughly 80% appearing once. Sequencing input: peripheral blood. These receptors all stem from a woman aged 60 to 75 with acute or convalescent COVID-19.

This clone was counted once. The chain is built from TRBV2 and TRBJ1-5, with a tentative D call TRBD1 (6 bases). The CDR3 covers 14 residues. CDR1 and CDR2 from the germline V gene are SNHLY and FYNNEI. V was shortened by 8 bases and J by 2 bases, with 13 bases between the two germline ends. Here the CDR3 DNA reads TGTGCCAGCGGGACCCGACAGGGCAATCAGCCCCAGCATTTT. Translated, it gives CASGTRQGNQPQHF.

This clone was counted between two and nine times. V and J are TRBV19 and TRBJ1-6; TRBD1 agrees at 9 bases. In germline, CDR1 is LNHDA, CDR2 SQIVND (reference sequence). V lost 5 bases to trimming and J lost 7 bases; unmatched junction nucleotides: 15. The CDR3 is 18 residues long. CDR3 residues: CASSDPRRGTGKNSPLHF. CDR3 DNA sequence: TGTGCCAGTAGTGATCCCAGGAGGGGGACAGGGAAGAATTCACCCCTCCACTTT.

The CDR3 is CASSQGLVRDGYTF. For the CDR3, the DNA is TGTGCCAGCAGCCAGGGGTTAGTCAGGGATGGCTACACCTTC. V is TRBV6-5 and J is TRBJ1-2, with D tentatively TRBD1 (6 bases). CDR1 MNHEY and CDR2 SVGAGI come from the germline V gene. The CDR3 is 14 amino acids. The ends were cut back, 6 bases at V and 6 bases at J, with 17 bases in the middle.

CDR3 coding DNA: TGCGCCAGCAGCGGGACAGCGTTTTCCTACGAGCAGTACTTC. This encodes CASSGTAFSYEQYF. The chain recombines TRBV5-1 with TRBJ2-7; the match to TRBD1 covers 7 bases. The V gene end was trimmed by 4 bases and the J gene end by 1 base; junction bases not matched to a gene: 5. Per germline, CDR1 SGHRS and CDR2 YFSETQ. CDR3 size: 14 residues.

The count of this clone is one. This chain joins TRBV5-1 and TRBJ1-5; 7 nucleotides line up with TRBD1. Looked up from germline, CDR1 is SGHRS and CDR2 is YFSETQ. V lost 4 bases and J lost 0; bases outside the gene matches: 7. The length of the CDR3 is 16 residues. The CDR3 here is CASSVGTEDSNQPQHF. The CDR3 DNA reads as TGCGCCAGCAGCGTGGGGACAGAAGATAGCAATCAGCCCCAGCATTTT.

This sequence joins TRBV30 and TRBJ1-1, with TRBD1 matching over 9 bases. This CDR3 is built from 15 residues. Germline V CDR1 and CDR2: GTSNPN, SVGIG (reference sequence). V lost 4 bases and J lost 0; bases outside the gene matches: 6. CDR3 sequence (DNA): TGTGCCTGGAACCGACAGGGGGGAATGAACACTGAAGCTTTCTTT. Its protein product is CAWNRQGGMNTEAFF. Using reference TRBV30 and TRBJ1-1 for the parts outside the CDR3, the full variable domain is SQTIHQWPATLVQPVGSPLSLECTVEGTSNPNLYWYRQAAGRGLQLLFYSVGIGQISSEVPQNLSASRPQDRQFILSSKKLLLSDSGFYLCAWNRQGGMNTEAFFGQGTRLTVV.

The chain combines TRBV10-3 with TRBJ1-2; D perhaps matches TRBD1 (5 bases). The CDR3 contains 15 residues. V shed 5 bases and J shed 2 bases, with 15 bases lying between them. Germline V lookup: CDR1 ENHRY, CDR2 SYGVKD. The CDR3 sequence: CAISRSGNYNYGYTF. The CDR3 region has the DNA TGTGCCATCAGTAGGTCAGGGAACTACAACTATGGCTACACCTTC.

The chain employs TRBV30 and TRBJ2-5; 8 bases fit TRBD1. V gave up 3 bases and J gave up 7 bases; unmatched junction bases: 19. Germline assignment: CDR1 GTSNPN and CDR2 SVGIG (reference sequence). The CDR3 totals 17 residues. CDR3 nucleotide sequence: TGTGCCTGGAGAGGACAGGGTCAATTACCCCCGCAGAGGACCCAGTACTTC. This gives the protein CAWRGQGQLPPQRTQYF.

This chain joins TRBV4-1 and TRBJ2-7, with D possibly being TRBD1 (5 bases). Germline V CDR1 and CDR2: MGHRA, YSYEKL. V was pared by 0 bases and J by 6 bases, with 15 bases between. The CDR3 length is 15 residues. For the CDR3, the DNA is TGCGCCAGCAGCCAAGATGTCCAGGGATCAGGCGAGCAGTACTTC. As protein: CASSQDVQGSGEQYF.

The V call is TRBV9, the J call TRBJ1-2, with 7 nucleotides matching TRBD1. The CDR3 covers 15 residues. The germline V gene has CDR1 SGDLS and CDR2 YYNGEE. The ends lost 4 bases at V and 8 bases at J; junction bases unmatched: 14. CDR3 nucleotide sequence: TGTGCCAGCAGCCCAACACAGACAGGGTCCGACGGCTACACCTTC. It encodes CASSPTQTGSDGYTF.